This T cell receptor beta chain was identified in a study of blood T cell repertoires in COVID-19. Study background: The study drew acute and convalescent COVID-19 samples from the United States, Italy and Spain. Sample material is recorded as cDNA or gDNA derived from T cells, B-cell-depleted T cells, or PBMCs.

This CDR3 contains 15 residues. CDR1 is GTSNPN and CDR2 is SVGIG in the germline V gene (reference sequence). The V gene end was trimmed by 0 bases and the J gene end by 7 bases; junction bases not matched to a gene: 6. This clone was detected only a few times. The authors' processing: Amplification of reference gene primers provided the estimated nucleated cell counts. Clones were read by immunoSEQ multiplex PCR, and TCRdb kept only the in-frame ones, dropping some. V, J and clone size are those of that table, while D and trimming were read from the DNA. The sample has about 40,000 clones; around 86% are singletons.

What was sequenced was peripheral blood. The TCR sequence derives from a man between 45 and 60 years old in a cohort sampled during active COVID-19. The chain is built from TRBV30 and TRBJ2-2, with TRBD2 matching over 9 bases. This CDR3 is CAWSVSSGEVGELFF. The DNA for the CDR3 is TGTGCCTGGAGTGTCTCTAGCGGGGAGGTCGGGGAGCTGTTTTTT.